These T cell receptor beta chains were read from a single sample in a study of T cell responses to AZD1222 COVID-19 vaccine. The table came from immunoSEQ multiplex PCR; TCRdb's copy has only in-frame clones and leaves some out. Among 95,000 to 110,000 clones listed, around 92% were seen once. Sequenced material: peripheral blood, taken 28 days after the second AZD1222 dose. The receptors were gathered from an adult who received the AZD1222 COVID-19 vaccine. Both conserved end residues are part of each CDR3. The order of the fields is V gene, D gene, J gene, CDR3 length, clone size, CDR3 protein, CDR3 DNA. A D gene is named only where the DNA matches it firmly. Clone size is not always given. Where it is, it says once, few, many or a class for expanded clones.

TRBV19	-	TRBJ2-1	14	-	CASKRASSYNEQFF	TGTGCCAGTAAGAGGGCAAGCTCCTACAATGAGCAGTTCTTC
TRBV27	-	TRBJ1-4	14	-	CASSPTPTNEKLFF	TGTGCCAGCAGCCCGACACCAACTAATGAAAAACTGTTTTTT
TRBV18	-	TRBJ2-2	14	-	CASSPGTNTGELFF	TGTGCCAGCTCACCAGGGACGAACACCGGGGAGCTGTTTTTT
TRBV7-3	TRBD2	TRBJ2-1	14	once	CASSFNLAANEQFF	TGTGCCAGCAGCTTCAACCTAGCGGCCAATGAGCAGTTCTTC
TRBV6-5	TRBD2	TRBJ2-2	14	-	CASRLAGGTGELFF	TGTGCCAGCAGACTAGCGGGGGGAACCGGGGAGCTGTTTTTT
TRBV27	-	TRBJ2-7	13	-	CASRYRETYEQYF	TGTGCCAGCAGATACAGGGAAACCTACGAGCAGTACTTC
TRBV30	-	TRBJ1-1	13	-	CAWSLVLNTEAFF	TGTGCCTGGAGTTTGGTTTTGAACACTGAAGCTTTCTTT
TRBV4-1	-	TRBJ2-2	15	-	CASSQVPGYTGELFF	TGCGCCAGCAGCCAAGTCCCGGGGTACACCGGGGAGCTGTTTTTT
TRBV7-9	-	TRBJ2-5	14	-	CASSSSGLGETQYF	TGTGCCAGCAGCAGCTCAGGCTTAGGAGAGACCCAGTACTTC
TRBV6-5	-	TRBJ1-6	10	-	CASSYTDRHF	TGTGCCAGCAGCTACACGGACCGCCACTTT
TRBV5-5	-	TRBJ1-4	15	-	CASSLEAADNEKLFF	TGTGCCAGCAGCTTGGAAGCCGCGGACAATGAAAAACTGTTTTTT
TRBV4-1	-	TRBJ1-1	15	-	CARSLPGGQATEAFF	TGCGCCCGCAGCCTTCCGGGGGGACAAGCCACTGAAGCTTTCTTT
TRBV6-4	-	TRBJ1-1	10	-	CASRLTEAFF	TGTGCCAGCAGGCTCACTGAAGCTTTCTTT
TRBV5-4	-	TRBJ1-2	15	-	CASSLYVDSRYGYTF	TGTGCCAGCAGCTTGTATGTGGATTCTCGCTATGGCTACACCTTC
TRBV7-9	-	TRBJ1-2	16	-	CASSPSNRRTNYGYTF	TGTGCCAGCAGCCCCTCGAACAGGAGAACTAACTATGGCTACACCTTC
TRBV27	TRBD2	TRBJ2-3	18	-	CASSPGLAGVSSTDTQYF	TGTGCCAGCAGTCCTGGACTAGCGGGGGTTTCTAGCACAGATACGCAGTATTTT
TRBV19	-	TRBJ1-1	13	-	CASIQTDNTEAFF	TGTGCCAGTATTCAGACGGACAACACTGAAGCTTTCTTT
TRBV27	-	TRBJ1-6	16	-	CASSFTAPIYNSPLHF	TGTGCCAGCAGTTTTACAGCGCCAATCTATAATTCACCCCTCCACTTT
TRBV19	-	TRBJ2-7	13	-	CASSITQAYEQYF	TGTGCCAGTAGTATAACGCAGGCCTACGAGCAGTACTTC
TRBV27	TRBD1	TRBJ1-2	16	once	CATLMNTGGAYYGYTF	TGTGCCACCCTGATGAATACAGGGGGCGCGTACTATGGCTACACCTTC
TRBV3-1/TRBV3-2	TRBD2	TRBJ2-3	17	-	CASSQGSGGVLFDTQYF	TGTGCCAGCAGCCAAGGTAGCGGGGGGGTTCTATTTGATACGCAGTATTTT
TRBV15	TRBD1	TRBJ1-6	15	-	CATSNTRTGAAPLHF	TGTGCCACCAGCAACACTCGGACAGGGGCGGCTCCCCTCCACTTT
TRBV27	-	TRBJ1-5	13	-	CASSPPGVQPQHF	TGTGCCAGCAGTCCCCCGGGGGTTCAGCCCCAGCATTTT
TRBV25-1	-	TRBJ2-1	14	-	CASSEAAGSNEQFF	TGTGCCAGCAGTGAGGCGGCGGGGAGCAATGAGCAGTTCTTC
TRBV28	TRBD2	TRBJ2-7	17	-	CASSVRSGRVRSYEQYF	TGTGCCAGCAGTGTCCGTAGCGGGAGGGTTCGTTCCTACGAGCAGTACTTC
TRBV10-3	-	TRBJ1-2	14	-	CAISSGQSNYGYTF	TGTGCCATCAGCAGCGGACAGTCTAACTATGGCTACACCTTC
TRBV2	-	TRBJ1-6	13	-	CASSEGAAGYLHF	TGTGCCAGCAGTGAAGGGGCAGCAGGGTATCTCCACTTT
TRBV27	-	TRBJ1-6	16	-	CASSSPGGSYNSPLHF	TGTGCCAGCAGTTCCCCGGGGGGCTCCTATAATTCACCCCTCCACTTT
TRBV9	-	TRBJ2-5	16	-	CASSVDRRGGWETQYF	TGTGCCAGCAGCGTAGACCGTAGGGGGGGTTGGGAGACCCAGTACTTC
TRBV7-2	TRBD1	TRBJ2-7	16	-	CASSPSPGTANYEQYF	TGTGCCAGCAGCCCCTCCCCCGGGACAGCGAACTACGAGCAGTACTTC
TRBV15	-	TRBJ2-7	15	-	CATSGDWTETYEQYF	TGTGCCACCAGCGGTGACTGGACGGAAACCTACGAGCAGTACTTC
TRBV29-1	-	TRBJ1-1	14	-	CSVEVPGTNTEAFF	TGCAGCGTTGAAGTCCCGGGAACCAACACTGAAGCTTTCTTT
TRBV4-1	-	TRBJ2-7	15	-	CASSQDLDWAGEQYF	TGCGCCAGCAGCCAAGATTTAGACTGGGCAGGCGAGCAGTACTTC
TRBV7-8	-	TRBJ1-5	14	-	CASSLAPVNQPQHF	TGTGCCAGCAGCTTAGCACCGGTGAATCAGCCCCAGCATTTT
TRBV2	-	TRBJ1-3	12	-	CASSLSGNTIYF	TGTGCCAGCAGCCTCTCTGGAAACACCATATATTTT
TRBV29-1	-	TRBJ2-7	13	-	CSVARTDAYEQYF	TGCAGCGTTGCCAGGACCGATGCCTACGAGCAGTACTTC
TRBV7-2	TRBD2	TRBJ2-5	17	-	CASSITSGRGAAETQYF	TGTGCCAGCAGCATTACTAGCGGGAGGGGAGCGGCGGAGACCCAGTACTTC
TRBV3-1/TRBV3-2	-	TRBJ1-3	17	-	CASSPFGPTNSGNTIYF	TGTGCCAGCAGCCCATTCGGGCCTACAAACTCTGGAAACACCATATATTTT
TRBV27	TRBD2	TRBJ2-1	11	-	CASRGGTTQFF	TGTGCCAGCAGGGGGGGGACCACCCAGTTCTTC
TRBV27	-	TRBJ2-1	13	once	CASSLRQNNEQFF	TGTGCCAGCAGTTTAAGGCAGAACAATGAGCAGTTCTTC
TRBV28	-	TRBJ2-2	13	-	CASSSGYPGELFF	TGTGCCAGCAGTTCAGGCTATCCCGGGGAGCTGTTTTTT
TRBV6-5	TRBD1	TRBJ1-4	15	-	CASSYGDRVNEKLFF	TGTGCCAGCAGTTATGGGGACAGGGTTAATGAAAAACTGTTTTTT
TRBV30	TRBD1	TRBJ1-5	14	-	CAWSAGTDNQPQHF	TGTGCCTGGAGCGCCGGGACAGACAATCAGCCCCAGCATTTT
TRBV15	TRBD1	TRBJ2-3	14	-	CATSKRQGRDTQYF	TGTGCCACCAGCAAACGACAGGGGAGGGATACGCAGTATTTT
TRBV7-7	-	TRBJ1-3	15	-	CASSLNSNRGNTIYF	TGTGCCAGCAGCTTAAACAGCAATCGGGGAAACACCATATATTTT
TRBV27	TRBD1	TRBJ1-5	12	once	CASSPSGGDRHF	TGTGCCAGCAGTCCCTCCGGCGGGGACAGGCATTTT
TRBV5-4	-	TRBJ2-1	16	-	CASSQGGGEGAFEQFF	TGTGCCAGCAGCCAGGGCGGGGGCGAGGGGGCTTTCGAGCAGTTCTTC
TRBV2	TRBD1	TRBJ2-5	16	-	CASSPRDRGSVETQYF	TGTGCCAGCAGCCCCCGGGACAGGGGGTCCGTGGAGACCCAGTACTTC
TRBV2	-	TRBJ2-5	12	-	CANRLEEETQYF	TGTGCCAACCGGCTCGAAGAAGAGACCCAGTACTTC
TRBV29-1	-	TRBJ2-2	14	-	CSVAGKANTGELFF	TGCAGCGTCGCTGGTAAGGCGAACACCGGGGAGCTGTTTTTT
TRBV24-1	TRBD1	TRBJ2-1	15	-	CATSEPGTGNNEQFF	TGTGCCACCAGTGAACCCGGGACAGGGAACAATGAGCAGTTCTTC
TRBV3-1/TRBV3-2	-	TRBJ2-7	15	-	CASSQGSYLGYEQYF	TGTGCCAGCAGCCAAGGATCCTACCTCGGCTACGAGCAGTACTTC
TRBV19	-	TRBJ1-4	15	-	CASSPISSTNEKLFF	TGTGCCAGTAGTCCAATATCTTCAACTAATGAAAAACTGTTTTTT
TRBV28	TRBD1	TRBJ1-3	16	-	CASSRTHRGWGNTIYF	TGTGCCAGCAGTCGAACCCACAGGGGCTGGGGAAACACCATATATTTT